Listed below are T cell receptor beta chains from one sample, sequenced in a study of read filtering for tumor transcriptome and immune sequencing. In TCRdb, the reads were re-called with MiXCR into one record per CDR3 protein. This table holds about 24,000 distinct CDR3 sequences, less than 25% found once. The sequencing sample was made of a population of CD138-negative cells sorted from bone marrow. The receptors originated from a donor at least 40 years old with multiple myeloma. The CDR3 runs from the conserved cysteine through the conserved F or W. D genes are given only for firm matches. Rows give clone size only sometimes, using once, few, many, or a class for an expanded clone.

abundance: few; j_gene: TRBJ2-4; v_gene: TRBV11-1; d_gene: -; CDR3aa: CASSPGQGRIQYF; CDR3nt: TGTGCCAGCAGCCCAGGGCAGGGCCGCATTCAGTACTTC
abundance: many; j_gene: TRBJ2-1; v_gene: TRBV28; d_gene: -; CDR3aa: CASSFWGQRNEQFF; CDR3nt: TGTGCCAGCAGTTTTTGGGGCCAACGCAATGAGCAGTTCTTC
abundance: few; j_gene: TRBJ2-3; v_gene: TRBV3-1; d_gene: TRBD1; CDR3aa: CASSQQIRTGFTDTQYF; CDR3nt: TGTGCCAGCAGCCAGCAAATCCGGACAGGGTTCACAGATACGCAGTATTTT
abundance: many; j_gene: TRBJ2-1; v_gene: TRBV20-1; d_gene: -; CDR3aa: CSARDWRGPGNEQFF; CDR3nt: TGCAGTGCTAGAGATTGGAGGGGGCCAGGTAATGAGCAGTTCTTC
abundance: -; j_gene: TRBJ2-5; v_gene: TRBV7-3; d_gene: TRBD2; CDR3aa: CASSLTGTSQETQYF; CDR3nt: TGTGCCAGCAGCTTAACCGGGACTAGCCAAGAGACCCAGTACTTC
abundance: many; j_gene: TRBJ1-4; v_gene: TRBV15; d_gene: -; CDR3aa: CATSRDSNEKLFF; CDR3nt: TGTGCCACCAGCAGAGATTCTAATGAAAAACTGTTTTTT
abundance: many; j_gene: TRBJ2-7; v_gene: TRBV7-2; d_gene: TRBD2; CDR3aa: CASSSASGGYEQYF; CDR3nt: TGTGCCAGCAGCTCCGCTAGCGGGGGCTACGAGCAGTACTTC
abundance: -; j_gene: TRBJ2-5; v_gene: TRBV3-1; d_gene: TRBD2; CDR3aa: CASSLRTSGQETQYF; CDR3nt: TGTGCCAGCAGCCTACGGACTAGCGGCCAAGAGACCCAGTACTTC
abundance: many; j_gene: TRBJ1-1; v_gene: TRBV28; d_gene: -; CDR3aa: CASSLTGVRWEAFF; CDR3nt: TGTGCCAGCAGTTTGACCGGTGTTCGGTGGGAAGCTTTCTTT
abundance: many; j_gene: TRBJ1-2; v_gene: TRBV20-1; d_gene: -; CDR3aa: CSARASGGLGYTF; CDR3nt: TGCAGTGCTAGGGCCTCGGGCGGACTAGGCTACACCTTC
abundance: many; j_gene: TRBJ2-1; v_gene: TRBV20-1; d_gene: TRBD2; CDR3aa: CSARKTSGAYYNEQFF; CDR3nt: TGCAGTGCTCGTAAGACTAGCGGGGCCTACTACAATGAGCAGTTCTTC
abundance: many; j_gene: TRBJ2-7; v_gene: TRBV7-8; d_gene: -; CDR3aa: CASSLEGRSHEQYF; CDR3nt: TGTGCCAGCAGCTTAGAAGGCAGGTCCCACGAGCAGTACTTC
abundance: many; j_gene: TRBJ2-3; v_gene: TRBV5-4; d_gene: -; CDR3aa: CASSLKEGNVRMDTQYF; CDR3nt: TGTGCCAGCAGCTTGAAGGAGGGCAACGTACGTATGGATACGCAGTATTTT
abundance: many; j_gene: TRBJ2-2; v_gene: TRBV5-1; d_gene: -; CDR3aa: CASSVAGVTGELFF; CDR3nt: TGCGCCAGCAGCGTGGCAGGGGTAACCGGGGAGCTGTTTTTT
abundance: few; j_gene: TRBJ2-3; v_gene: TRBV2; d_gene: -; CDR3aa: CASSRGPDTQYF; CDR3nt: TGTGCCAGCAGCAGGGGCCCAGATACGCAGTATTTT
abundance: few; j_gene: TRBJ1-1; v_gene: TRBV18; d_gene: TRBD1; CDR3aa: CASSPRQGGTEAFF; CDR3nt: TGTGCCAGCTCACCACGACAGGGTGGCACTGAAGCTTTCTTT
abundance: many; j_gene: TRBJ2-1; v_gene: TRBV3-1; d_gene: -; CDR3aa: CASSLNSEGQFF; CDR3nt: TGTGCCAGCAGCTTGAACAGTGAAGGTCAGTTCTTC
abundance: -; j_gene: TRBJ1-1; v_gene: TRBV6-8; d_gene: -; CDR3aa: CASSRAQGVGRTAEAFF; CDR3nt: TGTGCCAGCAGTAGAGCACAGGGAGTGGGGCGAACCGCTGAAGCTTTCTTT
abundance: medium-sized; j_gene: TRBJ2-1; v_gene: TRBV5-6; d_gene: -; CDR3aa: CASSLVGTNEQFF; CDR3nt: TGTGCCAGCAGCTTGGTTGGAACCAATGAGCAGTTCTTC
abundance: medium-sized; j_gene: TRBJ2-1; v_gene: TRBV19; d_gene: -; CDR3aa: CASGDRSGYEQFF; CDR3nt: TGTGCCAGCGGGGATAGGTCAGGGTATGAGCAGTTCTTC
abundance: many; j_gene: TRBJ2-2; v_gene: TRBV20-1; d_gene: -; CDR3aa: CSARHQNTGELFF; CDR3nt: TGCAGTGCTAGACACCAGAACACCGGGGAGCTGTTTTTT
abundance: medium-sized; j_gene: TRBJ1-6; v_gene: TRBV20-1; d_gene: -; CDR3aa: CSAREGGGWNSPLHF; CDR3nt: TGCAGTGCTAGAGAGGGGGGGGGCTGGAATTCACCCCTCCACTTT
abundance: many; j_gene: TRBJ1-5; v_gene: TRBV4-1; d_gene: -; CDR3aa: CASSQGEGNQPQHF; CDR3nt: TGCGCCAGCAGCCAAGGCGAGGGGAATCAGCCCCAGCATTTT
abundance: few; j_gene: TRBJ2-2; v_gene: TRBV6-1; d_gene: TRBD2; CDR3aa: CASSLSGATGELFF; CDR3nt: TGTGCCAGCAGCCTAAGCGGGGCCACCGGGGAGCTGTTTTTT
abundance: many; j_gene: TRBJ2-2; v_gene: TRBV7-8; d_gene: -; CDR3aa: CASSLGPGGELFF; CDR3nt: TGTGCCAGCAGCTTAGGTCCGGGCGGGGAGCTGTTTTTT
abundance: many; j_gene: TRBJ2-1; v_gene: TRBV7-9; d_gene: -; CDR3aa: CASSTLEAEQFF; CDR3nt: TGTGCCAGCAGCACTTTAGAAGCTGAGCAGTTCTTC
abundance: -; j_gene: TRBJ2-7; v_gene: TRBV7-2; d_gene: TRBD2; CDR3aa: CASSPGLAGEGQYF; CDR3nt: TGTGCCAGCAGCCCGGGACTAGCGGGGGAGGGGCAGTACTTC
abundance: -; j_gene: TRBJ1-1; v_gene: TRBV28; d_gene: -; CDR3aa: CASTNDMNTEAFF; CDR3nt: TGTGCCAGCACCAACGACATGAACACTGAAGCTTTCTTT
abundance: many; j_gene: TRBJ1-4; v_gene: TRBV5-1; d_gene: -; CDR3aa: CASSLAAQTNEKLFF; CDR3nt: TGCGCCAGCAGCTTGGCGGCCCAAACTAATGAAAAACTGTTTTTT
abundance: many; j_gene: TRBJ1-4; v_gene: TRBV29-1; d_gene: -; CDR3aa: CSAAAQGNEKLFF; CDR3nt: TGCAGCGCCGCCGCGCAGGGAAACGAAAAACTGTTTTTT
abundance: -; j_gene: TRBJ2-1; v_gene: TRBV10-3; d_gene: TRBD1; CDR3aa: CAIREDRGLYEQFF; CDR3nt: TGTGCCATCAGGGAGGACAGGGGGCTCTATGAGCAGTTCTTC
abundance: many; j_gene: TRBJ2-1; v_gene: TRBV11-1; d_gene: -; CDR3aa: CASSFGRSSYNEQFF; CDR3nt: TGTGCCAGCAGCTTCGGACGAAGCTCCTACAATGAGCAGTTCTTC
abundance: -; j_gene: TRBJ2-5; v_gene: TRBV19; d_gene: -; CDR3aa: CASGPGSCRYQYF; CDR3nt: TGTGCCAGTGGCCCTGGGTCCTGTCGGTACCAGTACTTC
abundance: -; j_gene: TRBJ2-3; v_gene: TRBV20-1; d_gene: -; CDR3aa: CSARDRSTDTQYF; CDR3nt: TGCAGTGCTAGAGACCGTTCGACAGATACGCAGTATTTT
abundance: medium-sized; j_gene: TRBJ2-3; v_gene: TRBV20-1; d_gene: -; CDR3aa: CSASGGDRTDTQYF; CDR3nt: TGCAGTGCTAGCGGCGGGGACCGCACAGATACGCAGTATTTT
abundance: -; j_gene: TRBJ2-3; v_gene: TRBV29-1; d_gene: TRBD1; CDR3aa: CSVPRDRERGDAQYF; CDR3nt: TGCAGTGTCCCCCGGGACAGGGAGAGGGGAGATGCGCAGTATTTT
abundance: -; j_gene: TRBJ2-5; v_gene: TRBV4-2; d_gene: TRBD2; CDR3aa: CASSQDHRGGDETQYF; CDR3nt: TGTGCCAGCAGCCAAGATCATCGGGGGGGCGATGAGACCCAGTACTTC
abundance: many; j_gene: TRBJ2-7; v_gene: TRBV6-5; d_gene: -; CDR3aa: CASSPQRGNHEQYF; CDR3nt: TGTGCCAGCAGTCCCCAGAGGGGGAACCACGAGCAGTACTTC
abundance: -; j_gene: TRBJ2-5; v_gene: TRBV7-2; d_gene: -; CDR3aa: CVSSFFLVLDQYF; CDR3nt: TGTGTCAGCAGCTTTTTTCTAGTCCTGGACCAGTACTTC
abundance: many; j_gene: TRBJ2-3; v_gene: TRBV2; d_gene: -; CDR3aa: CASSPYAGRFTDTQYF; CDR3nt: TGTGCCAGCAGTCCCTATGCCGGCAGGTTTACAGATACGCAGTATTTT
abundance: many; j_gene: TRBJ1-5; v_gene: TRBV20-1; d_gene: -; CDR3aa: CSARSGNSNQPQHF; CDR3nt: TGCAGTGCTCGGAGCGGAAATAGCAATCAGCCCCAGCATTTT
abundance: many; j_gene: TRBJ2-1; v_gene: TRBV29-1; d_gene: TRBD1; CDR3aa: CSVSGGEQFF; CDR3nt: TGCAGCGTGTCAGGGGGCGAGCAGTTCTTC
abundance: many; j_gene: TRBJ2-3; v_gene: TRBV20-1; d_gene: -; CDR3aa: CSARRLRGTDTQYF; CDR3nt: TGCAGTGCTAGACGCCTACGGGGCACAGATACGCAGTATTTT
abundance: few; j_gene: TRBJ1-2; v_gene: TRBV10-3; d_gene: TRBD1; CDR3aa: CAINPGQGYGYTF; CDR3nt: TGTGCCATCAACCCGGGACAGGGCTATGGCTACACCTTC
abundance: many; j_gene: TRBJ2-1; v_gene: TRBV20-1; d_gene: TRBD1; CDR3aa: CSARDWKGAGEQFF; CDR3nt: TGCAGTGCTAGAGATTGGAAGGGGGCAGGGGAGCAGTTCTTC
abundance: many; j_gene: TRBJ2-5; v_gene: TRBV7-2; d_gene: -; CDR3aa: CASSWGSGETQYF; CDR3nt: TGTGCCAGCAGTTGGGGGTCCGGGGAGACCCAGTACTTC
abundance: many; j_gene: TRBJ1-3; v_gene: TRBV20-1; d_gene: -; CDR3aa: CSASYSGNTIYF; CDR3nt: TGCAGTGCTAGTTACTCTGGAAACACCATATATTTT
abundance: few; j_gene: TRBJ1-1; v_gene: TRBV5-1; d_gene: -; CDR3aa: CASSLMTANTEAFF; CDR3nt: TGCGCCAGCAGCTTGATGACAGCGAACACTGAAGCTTTCTTT
abundance: many; j_gene: TRBJ2-1; v_gene: TRBV20-1; d_gene: -; CDR3aa: CSADETKEQFF; CDR3nt: TGCAGTGCCGATGAAACCAAAGAGCAGTTCTTC
abundance: many; j_gene: TRBJ2-7; v_gene: TRBV11-2; d_gene: TRBD2; CDR3aa: CASSLGSPLFQRGNYEQYF; CDR3nt: TGTGCCAGCAGCTTAGGTTCCCCCTTATTCCAGCGGGGGAACTACGAGCAGTACTTC
abundance: many; j_gene: TRBJ2-7; v_gene: TRBV7-9; d_gene: -; CDR3aa: CASSRRDYEQYF; CDR3nt: TGTGCCAGCAGCCGCAGGGACTACGAGCAGTACTTC